Each of the 19 T cell receptor beta chains below was sequenced from the same sample in a study of blood T cell repertoires in COVID-19. TCRdb's table, derived via immunoSEQ multiplex PCR, lists solely in-frame clones and lacks some. Among 140,000 to 150,000 clones listed, around 84% were seen once. Sequencing was carried out using peripheral blood. These TCRs come from a man in his 60s with active or convalescent COVID-19.

This clone was seen more than once but under ten times. The chain links TRBV4-3 to TRBJ2-3, with TRBD2 as a possible D gene (5 bases). The CDR3 runs to 14 residues. The V end lost 4 bases, the J end lost 3 bases, and 11 bases lay between the germline ends. Germline-derived CDR1 and CDR2 are LGHNA and YSLEER. The CDR3 spells CASSPDSGTDTQYF. For the CDR3, the DNA is TGCGCCAGCAGCCCGGACTCTGGGACAGATACGCAGTATTTT.

The CDR3 here is CASSLAPSGRENIQYF. The CDR3 DNA reads as TGTGCCAGCAGCTTAGCCCCTAGCGGGAGAGAAAACATTCAGTACTTC. The chain links TRBV7-9 to TRBJ2-4, with 10 bases identical to TRBD2. Germline trimming cut 0 bases from V and 5 bases from J; bases unmatched to any gene: 4. Germline-derived CDR1 and CDR2 are SEHNR and FQNEAQ (reference sequence). There are 16 residues in the CDR3.

The V call is TRBV2, the J call TRBJ2-7, with D maybe TRBD1 (6 bases). Germline V CDR1 and CDR2: SNHLY, FYNNEI. Trimming took off 6 bases at V and 3 bases at J, with 15 bases between the two ends. The CDR3 has 14 residues. CDR3 bases: TGTGCCAGCAGCCGGGACATCGGTTACTACGAGCAGTACTTC. It translates to CASSRDIGYYEQYF.

As DNA, the CDR3 is TGTGCCAGCAGCGAGGGACAGGGGGCCTACATTCAGTACTTC. Amino acids: CASSEGQGAYIQYF. J is TRBJ2-4 and V is TRBV7-3; 12 bases agree with TRBD1. V gave up 5 bases and J gave up 8 bases; unmatched junction bases: 4. Germline CDR1 and CDR2: SGHTA and FQGTGA. The CDR3 runs 14 residues.

This clone was recorded many times. The CDR3 DNA sequence: TGTGCCAGCCCTAGGGGAGGGAAGAGTAATTCACCCCTCCACTTT. Translated, it gives CASPRGGKSNSPLHF. V usage is TRBV6-5 and J usage is TRBJ1-6; D is possibly TRBD1 (5 bases). Trimming took off 8 bases at V and 6 bases at J, with 17 bases between the two ends. Germline values: CDR1 MNHEY, CDR2 SVGAGI. The CDR3 length is 15 residues.

The V and J genes are TRBV5-1 and TRBJ2-5, with D possibly matching TRBD2 (7 bases). Germline-derived CDR1 and CDR2 are SGHRS and YFSETQ. Deletions cut 0 bases from V and 5 bases from J, with 11 bases between. The CDR3 contains 14 residues. The CDR3 DNA follows: TGCGCCAGCAGCTTGGAACAGGGAGGGGAGACCCAGTACTTC. Amino acid sequence: CASSLEQGGETQYF.

The chain uses TRBV4-1 and TRBJ2-7; TRBD1 agrees at 8 bases. Germline V CDR1 and CDR2: MGHRA, YSYEKL. Trimming took 4 bases from V and 0 from J; bases not matched to a gene: 5. The CDR3 sequence is 15 residues long. CDR3 nucleotide sequence: TGCGCCAGCAGCCTCCAGGACAGGGCCTCCTACGAGCAGTACTTC. It encodes CASSLQDRASYEQYF.

The table lists this clone with many counts. J is TRBJ2-1 and V is TRBV19, with D tentatively TRBD2 (5 bases). Germline V gene data show CDR1 as LNHDA and CDR2 as SQIVND (reference sequence). V lost 3 bases, J lost 12 bases, and 18 bases lay in between. This CDR3 contains 14 residues. The CDR3 reads CASSIGGWGRGQFF. The CDR3 coding sequence is TGTGCCAGTAGTATTGGCGGGTGGGGAAGAGGGCAGTTCTTC.

The rearrangement links TRBV4-3 to TRBJ2-5, with 8 bases identical to TRBD2. Per germline, CDR1 LGHNA and CDR2 YSLEER. The CDR3 is 15 amino acids. Trimming cost V 0 bases and J 5 bases; bases outside gene matches: 5. CDR3 amino acids: CASSQDPGGHETQYF. The CDR3 DNA is TGCGCCAGCAGCCAAGACCCGGGAGGGCACGAGACCCAGTACTTC.

The table lists this clone with a count of one. DNA of the CDR3: TGTGCCAGCGCTGGGCTAGCGGCAAGCACAGATACGCAGTATTTT. Translation: CASAGLAASTDTQYF. The rearrangement joins TRBV11-1 to TRBJ2-3; 7 bases map to TRBD2. CDR3 length: 15 residues. Germline CDR1 reads SGHAT; CDR2 reads FQDESV (reference sequence). Trimming at V came to 8 bases and at J to 0 bases, leaving 8 bases not matched to a gene. The variable domain in full, completed from reference TRBV11-1 and TRBJ2-3, reads EAEVAQSPRYKITEKSQAVAFWCDPISGHATLYWYRQILGQGPELLVQFQDESVVDDSQLPKDRFSAERLKGVDSTLKIQPAELGDSAMYLCASAGLAASTDTQYFGPGTRLTVL.

V usage is TRBV12-3 or TRBV12-4 and J usage is TRBJ1-1; the D gene is possibly TRBD1 (5 bases). This CDR3 spans 12 amino acids. V lost 6 bases and J lost 4, with 9 bases in between. The CDR3 region is CASSDRFTEAFF. The DNA of the CDR3 is TGTGCCAGCAGCGACAGATTCACTGAAGCTTTCTTT.

This chain uses TRBV11-3 with TRBJ2-1; 10 bases are shared with TRBD2. V gave up 5 bases and J gave up 12 bases; unmatched junction bases: 13. Looked up from germline, CDR1 is SGHNT and CDR2 is YENEEA. CDR3 length: 15 residues. The CDR3 sequence is CASSLRVAGGNAQFF. The CDR3, as DNA: TGTGCCAGCAGCCTCAGGGTAGCGGGAGGTAACGCGCAGTTCTTC.

The chain employs TRBV19 and TRBJ2-1; 12 positions agree with TRBD2. Germline trimming cut 9 bases from V and 10 bases from J; bases unmatched to any gene: 10. Germline lookup yields CDR1 LNHDA and CDR2 SQIVND (reference sequence). This CDR3 has 14 residues. The CDR3 region has the DNA TGTGCCAGCTCCAGGGGTCTAGCGGGAGGGGAGCAGTTCTTC. Its protein is CASSRGLAGGEQFF.

This rearrangement joins TRBV10-3 to TRBJ2-5; tentative D call: TRBD2 (6 bases). V was trimmed by 8 bases and J by 5 bases, leaving 15 bases between them. Germline CDR1 is ENHRY and CDR2 is SYGVKD. The CDR3 is 13 amino acids. CDR3 sequence: CAIAITGEETQYF. For the CDR3, the DNA is TGTGCCATCGCCATTACGGGGGAGGAGACCCAGTACTTC.

This clone was found once. This sequence joins TRBV4-2 and TRBJ2-7; a possible D gene is TRBD1 (5 bases). This CDR3 has 13 amino acids. The V end was cut by 0 bases, the J end by 5 bases, with 8 bases between. Per the germline V gene, CDR1 is LGHNA and CDR2 is YNFKEQ. CDR3 protein: CASSQDSGNEQYF. CDR3 sequence (DNA): TGTGCCAGCAGCCAAGATTCAGGGAACGAGCAGTACTTC.

This chain joins TRBV2 and TRBJ2-5, with 9 bases aligning to TRBD1. Germline V gives CDR1 SNHLY, CDR2 FYNNEI. The CDR3 is made up of 15 amino acids. J gave up 4 bases and V 7 bases, and 10 bases lay outside the gene matches. The CDR3 here is CASTQAGQGSETQYF. CDR3 nucleotide sequence: TGTGCCAGCACCCAGGCGGGACAGGGTTCAGAGACCCAGTACTTC. Looking up the rest from reference TRBV2 and TRBJ2-5 gives the full variable domain: EPEVTQTPSHQVTQMGQEVILRCVPISNHLYFYWYRQILGQKVEFLVSFYNNEISEKSEIFDDQFSVERPDGSNFTLKIRSTKLEDSAMYFCASTQAGQGSETQYFGPGTRLLVL.

The chain recombines TRBV28 with TRBJ1-5, with unresolved D. The CDR3 is 12 residues long. Trimming left V 3 bases short and J 3 bases short, with 3 bases between. Germline CDR1 reads MDHEN; CDR2 reads SYDVKM. CDR3 DNA: TGTGCCAGCAGTTTCCTCAATCAGCCCCAGCATTTT. Residues: CASSFLNQPQHF.

This clone was seen more than once but under ten times. The J gene is TRBJ2-1, the V gene TRBV25-1; D may be TRBD2 (6 bases). The CDR3 covers 15 residues. The ends were cut back, 0 bases at V and 4 bases at J, with 10 bases in the middle. Per germline, CDR1 MGHDK and CDR2 SYGVNS. Here the CDR3 DNA reads TGTGCCAGCAGTGAATACGGGGGACCATACAATGAGCAGTTCTTC. It translates to CASSEYGGPYNEQFF. The entire variable domain, with the rest obtained from reference TRBV25-1 and TRBJ2-1, is as follows: EADIYQTPRYLVIGTGKKITLECSQTMGHDKMYWYQQDPGMELHLIHYSYGVNSTEKGDLSSESTVSRIRTEHFPLTLESARPSHTSQYLCASSEYGGPYNEQFFGPGTRLTVL.

The chain recombines TRBV28 with TRBJ1-2; 12 nucleotides align to TRBD1. There are 18 residues in the CDR3. V trimming: 5 bases; J trimming: 3 bases; junction bases outside the gene matches: 13. The germline V gene encodes CDR1 MDHEN and CDR2 SYDVKM. The CDR3 DNA reads as TGTGCCAGCAGTCAACCCGGGACAGGGGGCTACGGGGACTATGGCTACACCTTC. This sequence encodes CASSQPGTGGYGDYGYTF.